This TCR beta chain derives from a study of CD8 T cells in Susac syndrome. RNA amounts of about 0.45 to 1 ug underwent reverse transcription with random hexamers. Amplification of TCR beta CDR3 was carried out by immunoSEQ multiplex PCR, which covered 54 Vbeta and 13 Jbeta segments. TCRdb re-called the immunoSEQ multiplex PCR reads through MiXCR, storing one row per CDR3 protein. The sample lists some 300,000 distinct CDR3 sequences; approximately 85% were seen once. Trimming pared 9 bases from V and 5 bases from J, leaving 17 bases between. The CDR3 has 13 residues. CDR1 and CDR2 from the germline V gene are SEHNR and FQNEAQ (reference sequence). From blood CD8+ and CD4+ T cells, TCR beta sequences were generated. The multiple sclerosis controls, all treatment-naive patients, had relapsing-remitting disease that was stable or active.

This rearrangement joins TRBV7-9 to TRBJ2-7; D uncertain. Input material: CD8+ T cells from PBMCs. This TCR was recovered from a human donor with multiple sclerosis. This chain's CDR3 is CASNTSPLDEQYF. DNA for the CDR3: TGTGCCAGTAATACCTCGCCCCTCGACGAGCAGTACTTC.